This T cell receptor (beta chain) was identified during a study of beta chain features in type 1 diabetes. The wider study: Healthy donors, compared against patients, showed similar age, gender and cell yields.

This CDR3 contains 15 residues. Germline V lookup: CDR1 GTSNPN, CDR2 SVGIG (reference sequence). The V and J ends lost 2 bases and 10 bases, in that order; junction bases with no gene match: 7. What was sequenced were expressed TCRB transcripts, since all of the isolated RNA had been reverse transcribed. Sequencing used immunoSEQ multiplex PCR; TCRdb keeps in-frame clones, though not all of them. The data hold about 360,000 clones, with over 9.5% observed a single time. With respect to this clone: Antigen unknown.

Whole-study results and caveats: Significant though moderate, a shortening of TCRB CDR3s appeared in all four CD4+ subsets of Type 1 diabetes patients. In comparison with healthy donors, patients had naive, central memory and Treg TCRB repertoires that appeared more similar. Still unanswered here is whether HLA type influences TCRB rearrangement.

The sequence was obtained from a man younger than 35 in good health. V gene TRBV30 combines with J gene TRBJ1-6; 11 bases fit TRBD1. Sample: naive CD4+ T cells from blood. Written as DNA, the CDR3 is TGTGCCTGGAGTTTCCGGACAGGGGGCTGGTCACCCCTCCACTTT. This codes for CAWSFRTGGWSPLHF.